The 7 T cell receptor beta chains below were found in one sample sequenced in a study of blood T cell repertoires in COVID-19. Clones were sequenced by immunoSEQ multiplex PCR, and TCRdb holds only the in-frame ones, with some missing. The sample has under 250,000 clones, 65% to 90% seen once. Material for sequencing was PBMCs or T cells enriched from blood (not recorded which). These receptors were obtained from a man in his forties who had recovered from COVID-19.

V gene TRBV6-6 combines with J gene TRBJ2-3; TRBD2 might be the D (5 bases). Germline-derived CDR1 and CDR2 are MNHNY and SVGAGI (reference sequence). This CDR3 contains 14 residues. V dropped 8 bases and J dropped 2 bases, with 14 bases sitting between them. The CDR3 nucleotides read TGTGCCAGCTTCTCTAGCCACGTCACAGATACGCAGTATTTT. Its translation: CASFSSHVTDTQYF.

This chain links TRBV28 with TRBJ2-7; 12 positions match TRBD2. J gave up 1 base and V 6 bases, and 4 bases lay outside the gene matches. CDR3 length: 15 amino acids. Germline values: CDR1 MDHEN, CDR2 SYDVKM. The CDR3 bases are TGTGCCAGCAGGCCTGGACTAGCGGGGTCCTACGAGCAGTACTTC. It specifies CASRPGLAGSYEQYF.

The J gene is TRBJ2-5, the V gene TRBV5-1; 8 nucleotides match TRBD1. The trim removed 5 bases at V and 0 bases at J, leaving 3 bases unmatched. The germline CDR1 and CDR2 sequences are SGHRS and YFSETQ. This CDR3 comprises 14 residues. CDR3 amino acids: CASRPQGDQETQYF. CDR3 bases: TGCGCCAGCAGACCACAGGGGGACCAAGAGACCCAGTACTTC.

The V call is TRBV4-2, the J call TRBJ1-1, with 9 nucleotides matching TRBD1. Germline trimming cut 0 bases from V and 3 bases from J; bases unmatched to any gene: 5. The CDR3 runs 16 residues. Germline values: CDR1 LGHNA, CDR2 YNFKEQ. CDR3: CASSQDTGTGHTEAFF. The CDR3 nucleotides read TGTGCCAGCAGCCAAGATACAGGGACAGGGCACACTGAAGCTTTCTTT.

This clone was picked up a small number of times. The CDR3 spells CASSLGQGKGYEQYF. DNA of the CDR3: TGTGCCAGCAGCCTCGGACAGGGAAAGGGATACGAGCAGTACTTC. The chain has TRBV7-2 and TRBJ2-7; 8 bases match TRBD1. CDR3 size: 15 residues. V lost 5 bases to trimming and J lost 4 bases; unmatched junction nucleotides: 10. Germline CDR1 SGHTA, CDR2 FQGNSA.

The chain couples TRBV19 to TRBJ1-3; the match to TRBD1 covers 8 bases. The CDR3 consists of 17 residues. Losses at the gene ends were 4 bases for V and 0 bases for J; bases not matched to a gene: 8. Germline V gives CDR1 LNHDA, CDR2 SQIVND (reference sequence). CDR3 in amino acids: CASSTQDRGVSGNTIYF. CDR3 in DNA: TGTGCCAGTAGTACACAAGACAGGGGCGTCTCTGGAAACACCATATATTTT.

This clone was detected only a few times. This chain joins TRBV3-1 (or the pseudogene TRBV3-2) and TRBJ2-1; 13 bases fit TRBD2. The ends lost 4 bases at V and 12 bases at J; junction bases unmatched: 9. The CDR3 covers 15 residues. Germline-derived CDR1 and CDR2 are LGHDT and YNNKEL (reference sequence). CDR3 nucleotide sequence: TGTGCCAGCAGCCCCTGGGGACTAGCGGGAAATTGGCAGTTCTTC. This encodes CASSPWGLAGNWQFF.